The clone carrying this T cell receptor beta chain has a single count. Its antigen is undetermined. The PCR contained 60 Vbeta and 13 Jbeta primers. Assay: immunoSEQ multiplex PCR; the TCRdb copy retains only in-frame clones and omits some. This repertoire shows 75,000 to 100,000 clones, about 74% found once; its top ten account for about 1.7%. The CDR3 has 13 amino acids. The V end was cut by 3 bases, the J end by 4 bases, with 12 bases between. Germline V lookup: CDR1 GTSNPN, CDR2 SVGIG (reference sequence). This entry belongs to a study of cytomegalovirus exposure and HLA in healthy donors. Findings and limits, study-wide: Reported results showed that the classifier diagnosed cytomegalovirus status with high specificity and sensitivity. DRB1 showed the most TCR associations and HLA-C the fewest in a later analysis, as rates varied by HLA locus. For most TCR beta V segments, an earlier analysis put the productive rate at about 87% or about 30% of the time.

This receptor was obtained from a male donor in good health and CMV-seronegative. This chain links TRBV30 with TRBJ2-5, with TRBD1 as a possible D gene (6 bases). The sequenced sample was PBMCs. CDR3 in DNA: TGTGCCTGGAGCCTGGGCAGGGGAGAGACCCAGTACTTC. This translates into CAWSLGRGETQYF. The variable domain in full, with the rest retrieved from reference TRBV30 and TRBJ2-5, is SQTIHQWPATLVQPVGSPLSLECTVEGTSNPNLYWYRQAAGRGLQLLFYSVGIGQISSEVPQNLSASRPQDRQFILSSKKLLLSDSGFYLCAWSLGRGETQYFGPGTRLLVL.